The sequence of this TCR beta chain was determined in a study of blood T cell repertoires in COVID-19. Study-level background: PBMCs, B-cell-depleted T cells, or T cells provided the cDNA or gDNA that made up the material.

Germline CDR1 and CDR2: KGHSH and LQKENI. This CDR3 is 16 amino acids long. V was shortened by 3 bases and J by 0 bases, with 15 bases between the two germline ends. The table came from immunoSEQ multiplex PCR; TCRdb's copy has only in-frame clones and leaves some out. The sample yields roughly 13,000 clones, more than 65% seen once. The sequencing input was peripheral blood. This TCR was recovered from a woman in her forties or fifties with active or convalescent COVID-19. This sequence joins TRBV18 and TRBJ2-7; D unclear. CDR3: CASSPIHGPLSYEQYF. The CDR3 bases are TGTGCCAGCTCACCGATACATGGCCCCCTCTCCTACGAGCAGTACTTC.